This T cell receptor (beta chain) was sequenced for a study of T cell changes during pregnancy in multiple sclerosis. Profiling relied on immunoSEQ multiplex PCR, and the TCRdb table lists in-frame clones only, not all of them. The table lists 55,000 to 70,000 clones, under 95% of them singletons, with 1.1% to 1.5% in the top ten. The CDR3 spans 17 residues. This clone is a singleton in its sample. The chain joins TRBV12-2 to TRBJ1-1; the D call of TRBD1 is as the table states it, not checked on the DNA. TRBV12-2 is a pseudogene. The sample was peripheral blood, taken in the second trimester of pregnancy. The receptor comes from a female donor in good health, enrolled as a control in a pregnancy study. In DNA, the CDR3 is TGTGCAAGTCGCTCGGCTAAAGCTCCGACAATGAACACTGAAGCTTTCTTT. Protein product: CASRSAKAPTMNTEAFF.